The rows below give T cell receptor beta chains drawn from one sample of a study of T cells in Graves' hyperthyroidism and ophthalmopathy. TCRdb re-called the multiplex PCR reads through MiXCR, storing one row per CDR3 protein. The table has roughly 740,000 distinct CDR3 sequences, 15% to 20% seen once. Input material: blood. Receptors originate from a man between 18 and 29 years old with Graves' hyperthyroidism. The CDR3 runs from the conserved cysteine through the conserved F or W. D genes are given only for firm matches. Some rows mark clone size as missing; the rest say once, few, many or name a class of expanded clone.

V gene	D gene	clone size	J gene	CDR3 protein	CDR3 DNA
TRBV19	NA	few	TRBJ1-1	CASLRTVSISAEAFF	TGTGCCAGTCTCAGGACAGTCTCGATCTCGGCTGAAGCTTTCTTT
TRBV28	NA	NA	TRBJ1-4	CASSLTGGTFDEKLFF	TGTGCCAGCAGTTTAACCGGGGGGACCTTCGATGAAAAACTGTTTTTT
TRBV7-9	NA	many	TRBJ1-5	CASSFTENQPQHF	TGTGCCAGCAGCTTCACAGAGAATCAGCCCCAGCATTTT
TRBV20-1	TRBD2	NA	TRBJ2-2	CSARGTSGRPNTGELFF	TGCAGTGCTAGAGGGACTAGCGGGAGGCCGAACACCGGGGAGCTGTTTTTT
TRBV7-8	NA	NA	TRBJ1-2	CASSSGLPPGGYTF	TGTGCCAGCAGTTCGGGACTCCCACCTGGGGGCTACACCTTC
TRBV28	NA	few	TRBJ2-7	CASSLGYEQHF	TGTGCCAGCAGTCTGGGTTACGAGCAGCACTTC
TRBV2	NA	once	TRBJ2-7	CASSLYGQGTYEQYF	TGTGCCAGCAGCTTGTACGGCCAGGGCACCTACGAGCAGTACTTC
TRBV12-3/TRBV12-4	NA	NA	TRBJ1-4	CASSFGFKEKLFF	TGTGCCAGCAGTTTTGGTTTCAAGGAAAAACTGTTTTTT
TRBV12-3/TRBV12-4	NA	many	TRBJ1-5	CASSLVNQPQHF	TGTGCCAGCAGTTTAGTCAATCAGCCCCAGCATTTT
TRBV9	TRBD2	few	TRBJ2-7	CASSVGITSGPREQYF	TGTGCCAGCAGCGTAGGGATAACTAGCGGCCCGAGGGAGCAGTACTTC
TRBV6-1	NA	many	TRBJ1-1	CASSETGGGNTEAFF	TGTGCCAGCAGTGAAACTGGCGGAGGAAACACTGAAGCTTTCTTT
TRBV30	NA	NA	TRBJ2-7	CAWSWTPISYEQYF	TGTGCCTGGAGCTGGACTCCGATATCCTACGAGCAGTACTTC
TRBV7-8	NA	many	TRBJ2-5	CASSLGADQETQYF	TGTGCCAGCAGCTTAGGGGCAGACCAAGAGACCCAGTACTTC
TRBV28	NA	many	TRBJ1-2	CASHSLQYYGYTF	TGTGCCAGCCACTCTCTACAGTACTATGGCTACACCTTC
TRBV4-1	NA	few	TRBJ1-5	CASSQAAGLNQPQHF	TGCGCCAGCAGCCAAGCGGCAGGGCTCAATCAGCCCCAGCATTTT
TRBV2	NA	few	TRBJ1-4	CASSEGLTWSGGKLFF	TGTGCCAGCAGTGAAGGACTCACCTGGTCGGGTGGAAAACTGTTTTTT
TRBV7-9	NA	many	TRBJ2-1	CASSFLHEQFF	TGTGCCAGCAGCTTCCTCCATGAGCAGTTCTTC
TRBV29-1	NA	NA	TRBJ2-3	CSVEFVRPTQYF	TGCAGCGTTGAATTCGTCAGACCGACGCAGTATTTT
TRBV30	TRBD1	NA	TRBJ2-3	CAWSVSEGGPTDTQYF	TGTGCCTGGAGTGTATCGGAAGGGGGCCCCACAGATACGCAGTATTTT
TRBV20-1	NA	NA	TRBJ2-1	CSTTQFGASNEQFF	TGCAGTACCACCCAGTTCGGGGCGAGTAATGAGCAGTTCTTC
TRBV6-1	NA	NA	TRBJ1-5	CASSEGTGMNQPQHF	TGTGCCAGCAGTGAAGGCACAGGGATGAATCAGCCCCAGCATTTT
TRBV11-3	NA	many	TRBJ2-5	CASSHEAGSGPQETQYF	TGTGCCAGCAGTCATGAGGCGGGGTCAGGGCCACAAGAGACCCAGTACTTC
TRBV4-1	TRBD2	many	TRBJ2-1	CASSRGLAGANEQFF	TGCGCCAGCAGCCGCGGACTAGCGGGGGCCAATGAGCAGTTCTTC
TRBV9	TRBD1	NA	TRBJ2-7	CASSVGRQGYEQYF	TGTGCCAGCAGCGTAGGTCGACAGGGATACGAGCAGTACTTC
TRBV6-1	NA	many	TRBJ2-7	CASSAYRSNSYEQYF	TGTGCCAGCAGTGCATATCGGTCCAATTCCTACGAGCAGTACTTC
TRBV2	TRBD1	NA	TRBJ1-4	CASSDYSTGGKLFF	TGTGCCAGCAGTGATTACTCGACAGGGGGTAAACTGTTTTTT
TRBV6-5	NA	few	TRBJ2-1	CASSLQRISYNEQFF	TGTGCCAGCAGCTTACAGAGGATATCCTACAATGAGCAGTTCTTC
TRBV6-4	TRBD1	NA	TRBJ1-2	CASLTGNYGYTF	TGTGCCAGCCTGACAGGGAACTATGGCTACACCTTC
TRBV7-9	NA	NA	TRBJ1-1	CASSFARAIGEAFF	TGTGCCAGCAGTTTCGCCAGGGCGATTGGTGAAGCTTTCTTT
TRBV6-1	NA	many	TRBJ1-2	CASSYSPGYYGYTF	TGTGCCAGCAGTTACTCTCCGGGGTACTATGGCTACACCTTC
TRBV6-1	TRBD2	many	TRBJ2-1	CASTPGGSYNEQFF	TGTGCCAGCACTCCCGGGGGGTCCTACAATGAGCAGTTCTTC
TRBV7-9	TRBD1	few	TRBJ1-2	CASSFGQGALNGYTF	TGTGCCAGCAGCTTCGGACAGGGGGCGCTTAATGGCTACACCTTC
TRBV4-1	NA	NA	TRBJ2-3	CASSQERGQYF	TGCGCCAGCAGCCAAGAAAGGGGGCAGTATTTT
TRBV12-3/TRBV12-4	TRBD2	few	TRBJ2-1	CASSSTPGLAGGQNEQFF	TGTGCCAGCAGTTCGACTCCGGGACTAGCGGGAGGTCAGAATGAGCAGTTCTTC
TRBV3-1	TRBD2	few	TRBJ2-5	CASSQLAGGPRETQYF	TGTGCCAGCAGCCAGCTAGCGGGAGGGCCGAGGGAGACCCAGTACTTC
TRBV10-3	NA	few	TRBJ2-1	CAISENAAAEQFF	TGTGCCATCAGTGAGAACGCGGCGGCAGAGCAGTTCTTC
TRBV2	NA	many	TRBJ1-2	CASRPPGEFYGYTF	TGTGCCAGCAGGCCTCCTGGGGAGTTCTATGGCTACACCTTC
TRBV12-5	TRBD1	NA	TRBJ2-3	CASGQTGGLTDTQYF	TGTGCTAGTGGTCAGACAGGGGGCCTGACAGATACGCAGTATTTT
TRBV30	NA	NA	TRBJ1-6	CAWGPLRSYNSPLHF	TGTGCCTGGGGGCCACTCCGCTCCTATAATTCACCCCTCCACTTT